This TCR beta chain was captured in a study of blood T cell repertoires in COVID-19. Produced via immunoSEQ multiplex PCR; TCRdb's table is partial and in-frame only. The sample lists some 300,000 clones, approximately 85% occurring once. This CDR3 has 11 amino acids. J lost 8 bases, V lost 7 bases, and 7 bases had no gene match. Germline V CDR1 and CDR2: SQVTM, ANQGSEA. The origin of this receptor is a woman aged 25-40 years who had recovered from COVID-19. The sample was PBMCs or T cells enriched from blood (not recorded which). The J gene is TRBJ1-1, the V gene TRBV29-1; 7 bases are shared with TRBD1. The CDR3 here is CSERQGSEAFF. CDR3 nucleotide sequence: TGCAGCGAGCGACAGGGATCAGAAGCTTTCTTT.